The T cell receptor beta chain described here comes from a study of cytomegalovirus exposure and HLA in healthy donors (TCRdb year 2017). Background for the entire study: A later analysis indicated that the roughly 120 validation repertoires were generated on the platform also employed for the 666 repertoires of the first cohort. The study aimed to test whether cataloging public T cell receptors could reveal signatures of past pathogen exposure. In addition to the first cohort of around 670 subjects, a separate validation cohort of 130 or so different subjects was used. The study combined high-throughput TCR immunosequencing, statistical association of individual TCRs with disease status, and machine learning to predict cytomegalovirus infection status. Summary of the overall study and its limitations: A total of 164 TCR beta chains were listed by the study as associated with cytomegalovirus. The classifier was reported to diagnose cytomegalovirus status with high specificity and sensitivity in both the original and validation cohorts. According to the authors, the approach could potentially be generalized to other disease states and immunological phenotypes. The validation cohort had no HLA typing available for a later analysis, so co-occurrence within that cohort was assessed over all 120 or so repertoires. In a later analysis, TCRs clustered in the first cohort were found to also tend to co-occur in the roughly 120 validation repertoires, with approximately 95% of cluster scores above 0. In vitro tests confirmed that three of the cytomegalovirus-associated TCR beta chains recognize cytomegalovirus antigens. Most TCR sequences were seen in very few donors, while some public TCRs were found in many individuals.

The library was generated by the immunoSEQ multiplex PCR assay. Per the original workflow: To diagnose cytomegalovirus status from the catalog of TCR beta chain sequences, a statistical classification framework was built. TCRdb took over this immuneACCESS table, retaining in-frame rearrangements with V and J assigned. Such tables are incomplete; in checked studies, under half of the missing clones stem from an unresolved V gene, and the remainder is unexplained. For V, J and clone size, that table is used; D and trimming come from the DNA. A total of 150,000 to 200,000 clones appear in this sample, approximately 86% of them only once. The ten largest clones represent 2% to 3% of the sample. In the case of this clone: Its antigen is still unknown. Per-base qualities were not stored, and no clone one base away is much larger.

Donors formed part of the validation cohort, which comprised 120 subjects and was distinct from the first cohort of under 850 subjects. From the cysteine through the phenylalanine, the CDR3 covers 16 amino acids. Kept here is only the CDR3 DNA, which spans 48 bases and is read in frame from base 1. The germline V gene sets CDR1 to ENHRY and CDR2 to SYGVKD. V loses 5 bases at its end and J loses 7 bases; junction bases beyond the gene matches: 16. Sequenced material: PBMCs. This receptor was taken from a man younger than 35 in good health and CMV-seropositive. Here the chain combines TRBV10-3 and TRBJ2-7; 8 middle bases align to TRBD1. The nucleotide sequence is TGTGCCATCAGTCCCCGGGTAGGGCAGGGGGCGGGTGAGCAGTACTTC. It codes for CAISPRVGQGAGEQYF.